This record looks at one T cell receptor beta chain sequence and its context. Authors' processing steps: Researchers report that nucleated cell counts were estimated from reference gene primer amplification. TCRdb's table, derived via immunoSEQ multiplex PCR, lists solely in-frame clones and lacks some. The V and J calls and clone size were taken over from that table, and D and trimming were inferred from the DNA. There are roughly 90,000 clones in the sample; under 85% occur only once, and just over 3% lies in the top ten. The CDR3 loop spans 12 amino acids. The germline CDR1 and CDR2 sequences are LGHDT and YNNKEL (reference sequence). V was clipped by 2 bases and J by 5 bases, with 5 bases between them. This entry is derived from a study of blood T cell repertoires in COVID-19. As for the study in general: T cells, B-cell-depleted T cells, or PBMCs supplied cDNA or gDNA.

Sequences were obtained from peripheral blood. The sequence was collected from a woman older than 75 with COVID-19, enrolled during active disease. V usage is TRBV3-1 (or the pseudogene TRBV3-2) and J usage is TRBJ2-3; D gene unclear. The CDR3 reads CASSQLLDTQYF. DNA of the CDR3: TGTGCCAGCAGCCAACTTTTAGATACGCAGTATTTT.